The rows below give T cell receptor beta chains drawn from one sample of a study of CD8 T cells in Susac syndrome. Using its own MiXCR run on the immunoSEQ multiplex PCR reads, TCRdb lists one record per CDR3 protein. The data contain 180,000 or so distinct CDR3 sequences, 90% to 95% of them seen just once; the ten biggest clones take up 0.085% to 0.1%. Input material: CD4+ T cells from PBMCs. Source of these receptors: a human donor with Susac syndrome. Each CDR3 is given with its conserved first and last residue. The D gene is left open where the match is weak. Where a row states a size, it is once, few, many or the class of an expanded clone; other rows omit it.

.,.,TRBV28,TRBJ2-1,CASSPQGGQFF,TGTGCCAGCAGTCCCCAGGGGGGGCAGTTCTTC
TRBD2,.,TRBV5-1,TRBJ2-3,CASSRRLAGDRDTQYF,TGCGCCAGCAGCCGAAGACTAGCGGGGGATCGGGATACGCAGTATTTT
TRBD1,.,TRBV7-2,TRBJ2-5,CASSPDRGGETQYF,TGTGCCAGCAGCCCCGACAGGGGGGGAGAGACCCAGTACTTC
TRBD2,.,TRBV20-1,TRBJ2-3,CSARDPSSGRRTDTQYF,TGCAGTGCTAGAGATCCATCTAGCGGGAGGAGGACAGATACGCAGTATTTT
TRBD1,.,TRBV20-1,TRBJ2-3,CSARATRTGKGDTQYF,TGCAGTGCTAGAGCCACGAGGACAGGGAAAGGAGATACGCAGTATTTT
TRBD2,.,TRBV11-2,TRBJ2-5,CASSSGLAVETQYF,TGTGCCAGCAGCTCGGGACTAGCTGTCGAGACCCAGTACTTC
.,.,TRBV19,TRBJ2-1,CASRIGTGEQFF,TGTGCCAGTAGAATCGGCACAGGCGAGCAGTTCTTC
TRBD1,once,TRBV28,TRBJ1-2,CASSRTGANYGYTF,TGTGCCAGCAGCCGGACAGGGGCCAACTATGGCTACACCTTC
TRBD2,.,TRBV2,TRBJ2-3,CASNPGGDTQYF,TGTGCCAGCAATCCGGGAGGGGATACGCAGTATTTT
TRBD1,.,TRBV12-3/TRBV12-4,TRBJ1-1,CASTQTGGAGTEAFF,TGTGCCAGCACCCAAACAGGGGGCGCCGGCACTGAAGCTTTCTTT
TRBD1,.,TRBV20-1,TRBJ2-2,CSIPGQPNTGELFF,TGCAGCATTCCGGGACAGCCGAACACCGGGGAGCTGTTTTTT
.,.,TRBV9,TRBJ2-1,CASSVWNVGNEQFF,TGTGCCAGCAGTGTGTGGAACGTAGGCAATGAGCAGTTCTTC
.,.,TRBV7-9,TRBJ2-5,CASSSQGGYQETQYF,TGTGCCAGCAGCTCCCAGGGAGGTTACCAAGAGACCCAGTACTTC
.,.,TRBV6-6,TRBJ1-4,CASRQGISFEKLFF,TGTGCCAGCAGGCAGGGAATATCTTTCGAAAAACTGTTTTTT
.,.,TRBV20-1,TRBJ2-7,CSARGYQGSYEQYF,TGCAGTGCTAGAGGATACCAGGGGTCCTACGAGCAGTACTTC
TRBD2,.,TRBV20-1,TRBJ2-7,CSASGLAGDEQYF,TGCAGTGCTAGTGGACTAGCGGGAGACGAGCAGTACTTC
.,.,TRBV7-9,TRBJ1-2,CASSLEFYGYTF,TGTGCCAGCAGCTTAGAATTCTATGGCTACACCTTC
.,once,TRBV4-3,TRBJ1-2,CASSQDWTEHYGYTF,TGCGCCAGCAGCCAAGATTGGACAGAGCACTATGGCTACACCTTC
.,.,TRBV20-1,TRBJ1-1,CSARYASGREGTEAFF,TGCAGTGCTAGATACGCTTCGGGCAGGGAAGGAACTGAAGCTTTCTTT
TRBD2,once,TRBV4-2,TRBJ2-7,CASSPGPGLILYEQYF,TGTGCCAGCAGCCCCGGACCGGGACTAATCCTCTACGAGCAGTACTTC
TRBD2,.,TRBV29-1,TRBJ2-1,CSVVGTSGGNEQFF,TGCAGCGTGGTGGGGACTAGCGGGGGCAATGAGCAGTTCTTC
.,.,TRBV5-4,TRBJ2-3,CASSLGPSSTDTQYF,TGTGCCAGCAGCTTGGGGCCGTCTAGCACAGATACGCAGTATTTT
.,.,TRBV5-6,TRBJ2-1,CASSLWATSRYNEQFF,TGTGCCAGCAGCTTGTGGGCGACTAGTCGCTACAATGAGCAGTTCTTC
.,.,TRBV24-1,TRBJ1-5,CATSGNGPLSGDQPQHF,TGTGCCACCAGTGGCAATGGCCCCTTAAGCGGGGATCAGCCCCAGCATTTT
.,.,TRBV29-1,TRBJ2-1,CSVEDLGLAGGNEQFF,TGCAGCGTTGAAGATCTTGGGCTAGCAGGCGGCAATGAGCAGTTCTTC
TRBD2,.,TRBV29-1,TRBJ2-2,CSVELPTSRNTGELFF,TGCAGCGTTGAACTACCGACTAGCCGGAACACCGGGGAGCTGTTTTTT
.,.,TRBV5-6,TRBJ1-2,CASSPTGIRGYTF,TGTGCCAGCAGCCCCACAGGGATACGTGGCTACACCTTC
TRBD2,.,TRBV6-2/TRBV6-3,TRBJ2-1,CASHRDYSNEQFF,TGTGCCAGCCACCGGGACTACTCCAATGAGCAGTTCTTC
.,.,TRBV5-4,TRBJ1-2,CASSLDSGPGYTF,TGTGCCAGCAGCTTGGATTCGGGGCCGGGCTACACCTTC